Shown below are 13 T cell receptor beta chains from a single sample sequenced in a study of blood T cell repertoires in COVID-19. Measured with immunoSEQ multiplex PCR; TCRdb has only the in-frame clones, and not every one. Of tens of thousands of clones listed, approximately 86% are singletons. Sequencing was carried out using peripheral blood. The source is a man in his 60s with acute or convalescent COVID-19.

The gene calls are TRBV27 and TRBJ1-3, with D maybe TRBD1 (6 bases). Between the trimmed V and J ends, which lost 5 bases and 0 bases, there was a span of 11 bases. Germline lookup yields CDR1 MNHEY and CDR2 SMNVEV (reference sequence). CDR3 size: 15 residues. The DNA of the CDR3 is TGTGCCAGCAGTAGAACAGGGCTCTCTGGAAACACCATATATTTT. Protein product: CASSRTGLSGNTIYF.

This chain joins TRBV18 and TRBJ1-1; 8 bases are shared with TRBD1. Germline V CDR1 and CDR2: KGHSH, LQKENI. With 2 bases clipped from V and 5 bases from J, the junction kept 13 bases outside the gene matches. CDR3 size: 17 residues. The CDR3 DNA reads TGTGCCAGCTCACCAAATGACAGGGGTGAAGGGGAAACTGAAGCTTTCTTT. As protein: CASSPNDRGEGETEAFF.

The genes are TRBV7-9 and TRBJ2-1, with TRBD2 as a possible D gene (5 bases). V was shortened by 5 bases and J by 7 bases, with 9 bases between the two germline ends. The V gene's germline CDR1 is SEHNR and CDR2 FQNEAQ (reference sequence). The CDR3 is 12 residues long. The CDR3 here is CASSPTGNEQFF. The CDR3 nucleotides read TGTGCCAGCAGCCCCACGGGGAATGAGCAGTTCTTC.

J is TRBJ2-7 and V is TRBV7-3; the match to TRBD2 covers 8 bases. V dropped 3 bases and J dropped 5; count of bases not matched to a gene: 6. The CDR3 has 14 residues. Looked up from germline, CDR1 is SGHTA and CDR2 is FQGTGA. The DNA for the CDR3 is TGTGCCAGCAGCTTGACTAGCGAGTCCCACGAGCAGTACTTC. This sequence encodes CASSLTSESHEQYF.

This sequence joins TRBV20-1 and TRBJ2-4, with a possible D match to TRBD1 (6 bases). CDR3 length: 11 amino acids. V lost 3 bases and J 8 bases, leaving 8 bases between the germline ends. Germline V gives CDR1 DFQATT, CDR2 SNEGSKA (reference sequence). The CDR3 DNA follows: TGCAGTGCTAGCCCAGGGGACATTCAGTACTTC. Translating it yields CSASPGDIQYF.

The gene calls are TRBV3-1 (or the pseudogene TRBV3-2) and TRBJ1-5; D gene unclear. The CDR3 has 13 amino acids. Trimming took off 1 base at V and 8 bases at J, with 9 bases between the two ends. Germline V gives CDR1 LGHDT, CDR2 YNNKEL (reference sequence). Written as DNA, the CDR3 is TGTGCCAGCAGCCAAGGAATTTCAGAGCCCCAGCATTTT. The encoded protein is CASSQGISEPQHF.

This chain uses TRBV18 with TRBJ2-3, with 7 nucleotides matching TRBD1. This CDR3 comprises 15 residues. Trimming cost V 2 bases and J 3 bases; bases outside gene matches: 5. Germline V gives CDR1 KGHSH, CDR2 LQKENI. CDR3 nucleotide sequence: TGTGCCAGCTCACCATCCCGACAGGGAACAGATACGCAGTATTTT. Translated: CASSPSRQGTDTQYF.

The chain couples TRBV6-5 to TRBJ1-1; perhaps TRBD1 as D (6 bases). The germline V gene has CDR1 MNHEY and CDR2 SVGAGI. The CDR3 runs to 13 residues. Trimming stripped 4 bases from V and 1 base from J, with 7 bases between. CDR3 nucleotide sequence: TGTGCCAGCAGTTCGACAGGGAACACTGAAGCTTTCTTT. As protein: CASSSTGNTEAFF.

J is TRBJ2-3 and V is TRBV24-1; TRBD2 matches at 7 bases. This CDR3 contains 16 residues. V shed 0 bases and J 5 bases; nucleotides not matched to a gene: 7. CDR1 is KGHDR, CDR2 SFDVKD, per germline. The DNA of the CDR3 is TGTGCCACCAGTGATTTGAATTCGTTAGCGGGAGATACGCAGTATTTT. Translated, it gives CATSDLNSLAGDTQYF.

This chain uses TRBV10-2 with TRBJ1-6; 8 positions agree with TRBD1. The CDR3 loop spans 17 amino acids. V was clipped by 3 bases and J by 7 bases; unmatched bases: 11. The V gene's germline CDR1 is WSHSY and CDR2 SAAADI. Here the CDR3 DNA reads TGCGCCAGCAGTGATTTGGACAGGGCCTTTCTCAATTCACCCCTCCACTTT. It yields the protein CASSDLDRAFLNSPLHF.

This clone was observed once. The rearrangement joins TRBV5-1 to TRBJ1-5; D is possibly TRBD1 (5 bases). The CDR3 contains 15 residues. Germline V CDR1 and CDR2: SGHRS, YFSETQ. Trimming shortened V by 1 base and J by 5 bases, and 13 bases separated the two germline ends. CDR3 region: CASSLSGVFDQPQHF. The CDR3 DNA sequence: TGCGCCAGCAGCTTGTCGGGGGTATTTGATCAGCCCCAGCATTTT.

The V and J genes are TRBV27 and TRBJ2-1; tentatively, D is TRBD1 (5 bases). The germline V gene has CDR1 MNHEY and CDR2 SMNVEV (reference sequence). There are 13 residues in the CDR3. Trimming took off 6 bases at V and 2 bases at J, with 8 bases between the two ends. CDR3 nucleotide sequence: TGTGCCAGCAGGGACAAGGCCTACAATGAGCAGTTCTTC. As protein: CASRDKAYNEQFF.

CDR3 protein: CASSPGRISYEQYF. DNA of the CDR3: TGTGCCAGCTCACCAGGGAGGATCTCCTACGAGCAGTACTTC. The V and J genes are TRBV18 and TRBJ2-7, with D possibly TRBD2 on 6 matching bases. The CDR3 sequence is 14 residues long. CDR1 and CDR2 from the germline V gene are KGHSH and LQKENI. Trimming removed 2 bases from V and 0 bases from J, with 8 bases in between.